What follows are 30 T cell receptor beta chains derived from one specimen sequenced in a study of siplizumab effects on memory and regulatory T cells. The protocol was immunoSEQ multiplex PCR, while the TCRdb copy is restricted to in-frame clones and leaves out a portion. The table records roughly 64,000 clones, 90% to 98% of them present only once. Input material: naive CD8+ T cells sorted from blood. These receptors all come from a human donor in good health.

The chain has TRBV6-5 and TRBJ1-1; D possibly corresponds to TRBD1 (5 bases). The CDR3 covers 13 residues. Trimming shortened V by 7 bases and J by 4 bases, and 13 bases separated the two germline ends. CDR1 and CDR2 (germline): MNHEY, SVGAGI. The CDR3 DNA follows: TGTGCCAGCACCGAAGGGGTGGGCACTGAAGCTTTCTTT. It codes for CASTEGVGTEAFF.

The chain combines TRBV19 with TRBJ1-1; possibly TRBD1 for D (6 bases). V gave up 1 base and J gave up 8 bases, with 14 bases separating them. The CDR3 loop spans 14 amino acids. Germline V gene sequence: CDR1 LNHDA, CDR2 SQIVND (reference sequence). CDR3 sequence reads: CASSIGGDTTEAFF. For the CDR3, the DNA is TGTGCCAGTAGTATAGGTGGGGACACTACAGAAGCTTTCTTT.

This clone was picked up one time. This chain links TRBV9 with TRBJ2-3; 8 bases fit TRBD2. The V gene end was trimmed by 4 bases and the J gene end by 4 bases; junction bases not matched to a gene: 5. CDR3 size: 14 residues. Germline assignment: CDR1 SGDLS and CDR2 YYNGEE. The CDR3 reads CASSYGTSSDTQYF. The CDR3 DNA is TGTGCCAGCAGCTACGGGACTAGTTCAGATACGCAGTATTTT.

The chain joins TRBV27 to TRBJ2-1; 9 bases are a match to TRBD1. From germline, CDR1 is MNHEY and CDR2 SMNVEV (reference sequence). The CDR3 sequence is 16 residues long. The J segment lost 5 bases and the V segment lost 5 bases, leaving 10 bases of the junction unmatched. CDR3 bases: TGTGCCAGCAGTGCTCACGACAGGGGGGGTGACAATGAGCAGTTCTTC. This encodes CASSAHDRGGDNEQFF.

The rearrangement joins TRBV27 to TRBJ1-1; 9 positions agree with TRBD1. After removal of 5 bases from V and 0 bases from J, the junction contained 4 bases not matched to a gene. CDR1 and CDR2 from the germline V gene are MNHEY and SMNVEV (reference sequence). The CDR3 consists of 15 residues. The DNA of the CDR3 is TGTGCCAGCAGTCCTGGGGACAGGGTGAACACTGAAGCTTTCTTT. It is translated as CASSPGDRVNTEAFF.

This chain uses TRBV19 with TRBJ2-3; 9 nucleotides agree with TRBD1. Per germline, CDR1 LNHDA and CDR2 SQIVND (reference sequence). The trim removed 6 bases at V and 3 bases at J, leaving 19 bases unmatched. This CDR3 comprises 19 residues. CDR3 nucleotide sequence: TGTGCCAGTAGCCCCGCCGACAGGGGGGTCATAGTCGGAACAGATACGCAGTATTTT. This sequence encodes CASSPADRGVIVGTDTQYF.

The V and J genes are TRBV25-1 and TRBJ2-7; 11 positions match TRBD2. The CDR3 consists of 18 residues. The ends lost 1 base at V and 4 bases at J; junction bases unmatched: 12. Looked up from germline, CDR1 is MGHDK and CDR2 is SYGVNS. CDR3 nucleotides: TGTGCCAGCAGTGAATCGGCTAGCGGGGGGAATGCTCTATACGAGCAGTACTTC. Its protein product is CASSESASGGNALYEQYF.

The rearrangement links TRBV6-5 to TRBJ1-3; D remains ambiguous. CDR1 and CDR2 (germline): MNHEY, SVGAGI. Trimming shortened V by 8 bases and J by 1 base, and 12 bases separated the two germline ends. The CDR3 runs 14 residues. The CDR3 protein is CASAGSTSGNTIYF. Written as DNA, the CDR3 is TGTGCCAGCGCCGGGTCAACTTCTGGAAACACCATATATTTT.

The chain carries TRBV9 and TRBJ2-2, with TRBD2 as a possible D gene (5 bases). The V end was cut by 5 bases, the J end by 7 bases, with 15 bases between. Germline V gene lookup returns CDR1 SGDLS and CDR2 YYNGEE. This CDR3 is 14 amino acids long. CDR3 sequence reads: CASSLDSEGGELFF. The CDR3 DNA follows: TGTGCCAGCAGTCTAGATAGCGAGGGCGGGGAGCTGTTTTTT.

The chain carries TRBV19 and TRBJ1-5; tentative D call: TRBD1 (5 bases). CDR1 and CDR2 from the germline V gene are LNHDA and SQIVND (reference sequence). CDR3 size: 12 residues. V was shortened by 8 bases and J by 7 bases, with 12 bases between the two germline ends. For the CDR3, the DNA is TGTGCCAGTGGAACAGGTCTCCAGCCCCAGCATTTT. Translated: CASGTGLQPQHF.

The chain links TRBV4-1 to TRBJ1-2; 9 positions agree with TRBD1. J gave up 4 bases and V 4 bases, and 4 bases lay outside the gene matches. The CDR3 length is 14 residues. Germline V gene sequence: CDR1 MGHRA, CDR2 YSYEKL. The chain's CDR3 is CASSPGTGLYGYTF. The CDR3 DNA is TGCGCCAGCAGCCCAGGGACAGGGCTCTATGGCTACACCTTC.

The count of this clone is one. The chain employs TRBV4-1 and TRBJ2-7; no definite D call. Germline V gene data show CDR1 as MGHRA and CDR2 as YSYEKL. CDR3 size: 13 residues. Trimming took 0 bases from V and 6 from J, leaving 9 bases between them. This CDR3 reads CASSQDRAFEQYF. CDR3 nucleotides: TGCGCCAGCAGCCAAGATCGAGCCTTCGAGCAGTACTTC.

The chain combines TRBV7-9 with TRBJ2-1; D is uncertain. The ends were cut back, 4 bases at V and 6 bases at J, with 7 bases in the middle. The CDR3 contains 12 residues. Germline assignment: CDR1 SEHNR and CDR2 FQNEAQ (reference sequence). The CDR3 spells CASSSLVNEQFF. The CDR3 nucleotides read TGTGCCAGCAGCTCGCTAGTCAATGAGCAGTTCTTC.

The chain is built from TRBV6-5 and TRBJ2-7; D is ambiguous. Deletions cut 2 bases from V and 0 bases from J, with 8 bases between. From germline, CDR1 is MNHEY and CDR2 SVGAGI. The CDR3 has 14 amino acids. The CDR3 protein is CASSYGDFSYEQYF. CDR3 DNA: TGTGCCAGCAGTTACGGAGACTTCTCCTACGAGCAGTACTTC.

The CDR3 region is CAWDSGGSTDTQYF. CDR3 DNA sequence: TGTGCCTGGGACAGCGGGGGGAGCACAGATACGCAGTATTTT. The chain is built from TRBV30 and TRBJ2-3; 9 nucleotides match TRBD2. The CDR3 loop spans 14 amino acids. J was trimmed by 0 bases and V by 5 bases; bases with no gene match: 3. CDR1 and CDR2 (germline): GTSNPN, SVGIG (reference sequence).

The chain carries TRBV11-2 and TRBJ1-5; D is uncertain. CDR1 is SGHAT, CDR2 FQNNGV, per germline. V shed 1 base and J shed 3 bases, with 7 bases lying between them. The CDR3 loop spans 14 amino acids. The CDR3 sequence is CASSLGTVNQPQHF. CDR3 nucleotide sequence: TGTGCCAGCAGCTTAGGGACGGTCAATCAGCCCCAGCATTTT.

The chain has TRBV4-1 and TRBJ1-1; D is unresolved. Trimming stripped 4 bases from V and 0 bases from J, with 6 bases between. Germline loops: CDR1 MGHRA, CDR2 YSYEKL. The CDR3 length is 13 residues. The CDR3 bases are TGCGCCAGCAGCCTAACAATGAACACTGAAGCTTTCTTT. It specifies CASSLTMNTEAFF.

The chain combines TRBV7-9 with TRBJ2-4; perhaps D is TRBD1 or TRBD2 (5 bases each). Germline-derived CDR1 and CDR2 are SEHNR and FQNEAQ (reference sequence). The CDR3 is made up of 19 amino acids. V lost 2 bases to trimming and J lost 8 bases, with 28 bases between them. In nucleotides, the CDR3 is TGTGCCAGCAGCTTAACTTGGGTCGGGGCCGAGGAAGTTGAACACATTCAGTACTTC. This codes for CASSLTWVGAEEVEHIQYF.

The chain couples TRBV29-1 to TRBJ1-1, with no clear D. Germline V lookup: CDR1 SQVTM, CDR2 ANQGSEA. This CDR3 has 16 amino acids. V was trimmed by 1 base and J by 1 base, leaving 16 bases between them. The chain's CDR3 is CSVEGASRGTNTEAFF. CDR3 sequence (DNA): TGCAGCGTTGAAGGGGCCTCCCGGGGAACGAACACTGAAGCTTTCTTT.

The genes are TRBV5-4 and TRBJ1-2, with 10 bases that match TRBD1. CDR3 length: 14 amino acids. Trimming cost V 0 bases and J 6 bases; bases outside gene matches: 2. Germline lookup yields CDR1 SGHNT and CDR2 YYREEE (reference sequence). The CDR3: CASSLGTGGNGYTF. The CDR3 nucleotides are TGTGCCAGCAGCTTGGGGACAGGGGGAAATGGCTACACCTTC.

The chain links TRBV11-2 to TRBJ1-4; 7 bases agree with TRBD1. CDR3 size: 16 residues. V lost 2 bases to trimming and J lost 8 bases; unmatched junction nucleotides: 11. Germline CDR1 SGHAT, CDR2 FQNNGV. The CDR3 sequence: CASSLLWAGGKEKLFF. For the CDR3, the DNA is TGTGCCAGCAGCTTACTATGGGCAGGGGGTAAAGAAAAACTGTTTTTT.

This chain links TRBV28 with TRBJ1-1, with 9 bases identical to TRBD1. Looked up from germline, CDR1 is MDHEN and CDR2 is SYDVKM. The length of the CDR3 is 15 residues. V shed 5 bases, J shed 0 bases, and the junction held 4 bases outside the gene matches. CDR3 residues: CASSLHRGLNTEAFF. The CDR3 DNA follows: TGTGCCAGCAGTCTTCACAGGGGGCTGAACACTGAAGCTTTCTTT.

The J gene is TRBJ2-3, the V gene TRBV9, with 11 bases that match TRBD2. Germline assignment: CDR1 SGDLS and CDR2 YYNGEE. Trimming removed 4 bases from V and 0 bases from J; junction bases left unmatched: 1. The CDR3 runs 15 residues. This chain's CDR3 is CASSTSGGSTDTQYF. CDR3 sequence (DNA): TGTGCCAGCAGCACTAGCGGGGGTAGCACAGATACGCAGTATTTT.

This sequence joins TRBV29-1 and TRBJ1-2; the match to TRBD1 covers 7 bases. The CDR3 consists of 13 residues. Germline lookup yields CDR1 SQVTM and CDR2 ANQGSEA. With V trimmed by 6 bases and J by 0 bases, 4 bases remained unmatched. In DNA, the CDR3 is TGCAGCGTGGGGACAGAGACTAACTATGGCTACACCTTC. It translates to CSVGTETNYGYTF.

The chain combines TRBV5-4 with TRBJ2-1, with D perhaps matching TRBD2 (5 bases). The V end lost 2 bases, the J end lost 8 bases, and 11 bases lay between the germline ends. The V gene's germline CDR1 is SGHNT and CDR2 YYREEE (reference sequence). CDR3 size: 13 residues. The CDR3 DNA is TGTGCCAGCAGCTTTCCCCTCGGGGATGAGCAGTTCTTC. Protein sequence: CASSFPLGDEQFF.

The chain recombines TRBV6-5 with TRBJ1-2, with a weak D call TRBD1 (6 bases). V lost 11 bases and J 6 bases, leaving 16 bases between the germline ends. CDR1 is MNHEY and CDR2 is SVGAGI in the germline V gene. CDR3 length: 12 amino acids. CDR3 in DNA: TGTGCCCGACATCAGGGGAAGGATGGCTACACCTTC. Translation gives CARHQGKDGYTF.

The chain recombines TRBV6-5 with TRBJ2-5; TRBD1 agrees at 9 bases. Germline V gene sequence: CDR1 MNHEY, CDR2 SVGAGI. The CDR3 runs to 15 residues. With V trimmed by 5 bases and J by 5 bases, 9 bases remained unmatched. CDR3 residues: CASSNTGGGGETQYF. In DNA, the CDR3 is TGTGCCAGCAGTAACACAGGGGGCGGAGGGGAGACCCAGTACTTC.

The chain carries TRBV19 and TRBJ2-5; 11 bases agree with TRBD2. The CDR3 contains 14 residues. CDR1 is LNHDA and CDR2 is SQIVND in the germline V gene (reference sequence). After removal of 7 bases from V and 5 bases from J, the junction contained 6 bases not matched to a gene. CDR3 residues: CASTTVAGGETQYF. DNA for the CDR3: TGTGCCAGTACCACTGTAGCGGGGGGGGAGACCCAGTACTTC.

V usage is TRBV4-1 and J usage is TRBJ2-3, with D perhaps assigned TRBD1 or TRBD2 (5 bases each). The CDR3 is made up of 13 amino acids. Deletions cut 7 bases from V and 4 bases from J, with 12 bases between. Germline CDR1 MGHRA, CDR2 YSYEKL. The CDR3 region has the DNA TGCGCCAGCACTGGGCAGGGAGCAGATACGCAGTATTTT. This translates into CASTGQGADTQYF.

This rearrangement joins TRBV4-1 to TRBJ2-7, with 9 bases that match TRBD1. V trimming: 1 base; J trimming: 6 bases; junction bases outside the gene matches: 4. The CDR3 sequence is 14 residues long. The germline gives CDR1 MGHRA, CDR2 YSYEKL. Written as DNA, the CDR3 is TGCGCCAGCAGCCAAGTCCCGGACAGGGGCGAGCAGTACTTC. Translated: CASSQVPDRGEQYF.